Sequencing of this TCR beta chain was carried out in a study of identifying expanded T cells in peripheral blood. During the collection period, no donor immune events like infections were recorded. Study results and limitations: Clone count variance between two-week samples rose with total template count.

Clones were sequenced by immunoSEQ multiplex PCR, and TCRdb holds only the in-frame ones, with some missing. The sample includes approximately 75,000 clones, almost 90% of them seen just once. The CDR3 totals 14 residues. The V end lost 5 bases, the J end lost 6 bases, and 16 bases lay between the germline ends. Looked up from germline, CDR1 is SNHLY and CDR2 is FYNNEI. Concerning this clone itself: Its antigen remains unidentified.

The genes are TRBV2 and TRBJ1-1, with D tentatively TRBD1 (6 bases). The sequencing sample was made of blood. The sequence was obtained from a person aged 18 to 70 in good health. CDR3 loop: CASSLTGGKAEAFF. Written as DNA, the CDR3 is TGTGCCAGCAGTCTGACAGGAGGGAAAGCTGAAGCTTTCTTT.